This entry features one T cell receptor beta chain sequence. Its specificity is unknown. Unique molecular identifiers had been added to the TCR beta cDNA libraries. TCRdb reanalysed the PCR reads using MiXCR and keeps one entry per CDR3 protein. The repertoire includes about 760,000 distinct CDR3 sequences, approximately 30% of them detected once, and roughly 0.54% sits in the top ten. This CDR3 region has 14 residues. Trimming left V 4 bases short and J 2 bases short, with 9 bases between. The data were taken from a study of post-analysis software for immune sequencing data. Looking at the study overall: Disease courses included relapsing-remitting, secondary progressive and progressive-relapsing multiple sclerosis.

Findings and limits, study-wide: In patients, TRBV5-6, TRBV5-1 and TRBV20-1 belonged to roughly 5 TRBV segments found more frequently than in controls. Normalized Chao1 diversity was significantly reduced in patients versus controls.

This chain connects TRBV12-3 or TRBV12-4 to TRBJ1-5; a weak D match, TRBD1 (5 bases). Sample: blood. This TCR derives from a girl aged 5-17 years with multiple sclerosis. CDR3 protein: CASSSGYGNQPQHF. The CDR3 DNA reads as TGTGCCAGCAGTTCAGGGTACGGCAATCAGCCCCAGCATTTT.